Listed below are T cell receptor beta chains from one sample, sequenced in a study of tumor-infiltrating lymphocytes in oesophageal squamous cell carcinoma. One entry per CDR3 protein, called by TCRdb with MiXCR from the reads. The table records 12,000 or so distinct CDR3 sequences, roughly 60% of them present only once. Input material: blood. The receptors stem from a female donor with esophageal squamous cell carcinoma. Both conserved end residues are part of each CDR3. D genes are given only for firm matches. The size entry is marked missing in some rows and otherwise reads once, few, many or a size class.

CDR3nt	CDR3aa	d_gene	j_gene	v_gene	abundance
TGTGCCAGCAGCTTAGCTAGCGAAAATACGCAGTATTTT	CASSLASENTQYF	.	TRBJ2-3	TRBV7-2	.
TGTGCCAGCAGTAAAACAGGGAACACTGAAGCTTTCTTT	CASSKTGNTEAFF	.	TRBJ1-1	TRBV12-3/TRBV12-4	few
TGTGCCAGCAGCTTAGTCCCGACTAGTTCCGGTGAGCAGTTCTTC	CASSLVPTSSGEQFF	.	TRBJ2-1	TRBV7-6	.
TGTGCCAGCAGTTTAGTGGGGGGCGATGAGCAGTTCTTC	CASSLVGGDEQFF	.	TRBJ2-1	TRBV12-3/TRBV12-4	.
TGTGCCAGCAGCTTAATGTCCTCTGGGGCCAACGTCCTGACTTTC	CASSLMSSGANVLTF	.	TRBJ2-6	TRBV7-3	.
TGTGCCAGCAAGCTTCTGGGGCAGGGGAATGAGCAGTTCTTC	CASKLLGQGNEQFF	.	TRBJ2-1	TRBV7-2	few
TGTGCCAGCAGCTTAAGCGGGACGACCTACAATGAGCAGTTCTTC	CASSLSGTTYNEQFF	.	TRBJ2-1	TRBV7-3	.
TGTGCCAGCAGCCCCCGGGGACTAGCGGGTTCGCGCACAGATACGCAGTATTTT	CASSPRGLAGSRTDTQYF	TRBD2	TRBJ2-3	TRBV7-4	once
TGTGCCAGCAGTGGGCGGACTAGCGGGACCTTCTACGAGCAGTACTTC	CASSGRTSGTFYEQYF	TRBD2	TRBJ2-7	TRBV28	medium-sized
TGTGCCAGCAGCGTCGGGAGCAACAATGAGCAGTTCTTC	CASSVGSNNEQFF	.	TRBJ2-1	TRBV7-3	.
TGTGCCAGCAGCACGCGACAGGGCCCAGATACGCAGTATTTT	CASSTRQGPDTQYF	TRBD1	TRBJ2-3	TRBV11-3	.
TGTGCCAGCAGTGGAAGGGCGGTCCAAGAGACCCAGTACTTC	CASSGRAVQETQYF	.	TRBJ2-5	TRBV6-1	many
TGTGCCAGCAGCCAAGATAGTACTAGCGGCCCCTACAATGAGCAGTTCTTC	CASSQDSTSGPYNEQFF	TRBD2	TRBJ2-1	TRBV4-2	.
TGTGCCAGCAGCCCCTTACTAGCGGGGGGCAACAATGAGCAGTACTTC	CASSPLLAGGNNEQYF	TRBD2	TRBJ2-7	TRBV7-2	.
TGTGCCAGCAGCCGTTCAGGGAGTAGGCAGACCCAGTACTTC	CASSRSGSRQTQYF	.	TRBJ2-5	TRBV6-2/TRBV6-3	.
TGTGCCAGCAGCTTCGGGACAGGCACAGATACGCAGTATTTT	CASSFGTGTDTQYF	TRBD1	TRBJ2-3	TRBV7-8	.
TGTGCCAGCAAGCAAGACAGGGGTTACTCACCCCTCCACTTC	CASKQDRGYSPLHF	TRBD1	TRBJ2-7	TRBV2	many
TGTGCCAGCAGTCCGAGACTAGCGGGAGGATATGTGCAGTACTTC	CASSPRLAGGYVQYF	TRBD2	TRBJ2-7	TRBV28	many
TGTGCCAGCAGCTTAGGGGGTTGGGATAATTCACCCCTCCACTTC	CASSLGGWDNSPLHF	.	TRBJ2-5	TRBV11-3	.
TGTGCCAGCAGCTTAAGGAGGGATACGAGCAATCAGCCCCAGCATTTT	CASSLRRDTSNQPQHF	.	TRBJ1-5	TRBV11-2	.
TGTGCCAGCAGTCAGCAGAAGACTAGCGGGAGGGCCCGGTCCTACAATGAGCAGTTCTTC	CASSQQKTSGRARSYNEQFF	TRBD2	TRBJ2-1	TRBV12-3/TRBV12-4	.
TGTGCCAGCAGTCGCCCTAGCGGGAGGGCCAATGAGCAGTTCTTC	CASSRPSGRANEQFF	TRBD2	TRBJ2-1	TRBV10-1	.
TGTGCCAGCAGTTTAAGGGGTCCGGGACAGACCTCAGATACGCAGTATTTT	CASSLRGPGQTSDTQYF	TRBD1	TRBJ2-3	TRBV27	.
TGTGCCAGCAGCTTAAATTCTGGGGATACGCAGTATTTT	CASSLNSGDTQYF	.	TRBJ2-3	TRBV7-7	.
TGTGCCAGTAGTATTGAGGGCAATCAGCCCCAGCATTTT	CASSIEGNQPQHF	.	TRBJ1-5	TRBV19	many
TGCGCCAGCAGCCAAGGGACAGGGTACAATGAGCAGTTCTTC	CASSQGTGYNEQFF	TRBD1	TRBJ2-1	TRBV4-3	.
TGTGCCAGCAGCTTAACCGCCCTAGGGCGGGAGGGGTATGAGCAGTACTTC	CASSLTALGREGYEQYF	TRBD2	TRBJ2-5	TRBV7-3	.
TGTGCCATCACCCCTTCCCCGGGACTTCACTCCTACAATGAGCAGTTCTTC	CAITPSPGLHSYNEQFF	.	TRBJ2-1	TRBV10-3	.
TGTGCCAGCAGTGAGATTTTCGGGGGAGCAAATCAGCCCCAGCATTTT	CASSEIFGGANQPQHF	.	TRBJ1-5	TRBV12-3/TRBV12-4	.
TGTGCCAGCAGTTTTGCAGGGGTAGGCACTGAAGCTTTCTTT	CASSFAGVGTEAFF	.	TRBJ1-1	TRBV12-3/TRBV12-4	.
TGTGCCAGCACCCGGCTAGCGGGAGGTCACGGGGAGCTGTTTTTT	CASTRLAGGHGELFF	TRBD2	TRBJ2-2	TRBV27	.
TGTGCCAGCAGCTCAAACCCCGACAGTCCCTCCTACAATGAGCAGTACTTC	CASSSNPDSPSYNEQYF	.	TRBJ2-5	TRBV7-2	.
TGTGCCAGCAGTCCGACAGGGAGGAATCAGCCCCAGCATTTT	CASSPTGRNQPQHF	TRBD1	TRBJ1-5	TRBV28	.
TGTGCCAGCAGTTACTTAGGGACTAGCGGGATGTACAATGAGCAGTTCTTC	CASSYLGTSGMYNEQFF	TRBD2	TRBJ2-1	TRBV6-5	.
TGTGCCAGCAGTTTTCTAGCGGGAGGGGGAGATGAGCAGTTCTTC	CASSFLAGGGDEQFF	TRBD2	TRBJ2-1	TRBV28	.
TGTGCCAGCAGCTTATTGGGACTAGCGGGAGCGGAGACCCAGTACTTC	CASSLLGLAGAETQYF	TRBD2	TRBJ2-5	TRBV7-2	.
TGTGCCAGCGGGCGCGGGGGCGTAACCGGGGAGCTGTTTTTT	CASGRGGVTGELFF	.	TRBJ2-2	TRBV7-4	.
TGTGCCAGCACGGCGCTCCTCGGGGGCTGGGGGGATTCACCCCTCCACTTC	CASTALLGGWGDSPLHF	.	TRBJ2-7	TRBV6-1	.
TGTGCCAGCAGCCGGGACAGGGAGTCCGAGCAGTACTTC	CASSRDRESEQYF	TRBD1	TRBJ2-7	TRBV7-6	.
TGTGCCACCAGTGAGACGGGACAGGGGACGACAGATACGCAGTATTTT	CATSETGQGTTDTQYF	TRBD1	TRBJ2-3	TRBV24-1	.
TGCGCCAGCGGGGACGAAGGGAAAGGGGAGTACTTC	CASGDEGKGEYF	.	TRBJ2-5	TRBV10-2	once
TGTGCCAGCAGCGTATATGAGACAGGGGTAACTGAAGCTTTCTTT	CASSVYETGVTEAFF	TRBD1	TRBJ1-1	TRBV9	once
TGTGCCAGCAGTGAAGGGCGGGACCCGTTAAACACCATATATTTT	CASSEGRDPLNTIYF	.	TRBJ1-3	TRBV2	few
TGCGCCAGCAGCTTCTTCCCCCTAGCGGACTATTACGAGCAGTACTTC	CASSFFPLADYYEQYF	TRBD2	TRBJ2-7	TRBV5-1	.
TGTGCCAGCAGCCCGCGTGGGCGGGAGTATGACGAGCAGTACTTC	CASSPRGREYDEQYF	TRBD2	TRBJ2-7	TRBV11-2	once
TGTGCCAGCAGCTCCGGACAGGGAAACACTGAAGCTTTCTTT	CASSSGQGNTEAFF	TRBD1	TRBJ1-1	TRBV7-6	.
TGTGCCAGCAGCTTAAGCGTGGCTAGCGGGACATGGAGCGACGAGCAGTACTTC	CASSLSVASGTWSDEQYF	TRBD2	TRBJ2-7	TRBV7-2	large
TGTGCCAGCAGCCCCGATCGGACTTACAATGAGCAGTTCTTC	CASSPDRTYNEQFF	.	TRBJ2-1	TRBV7-3	once
TGTGCCAGCAGCTCCGGGACGGTCGAGCAGTACTTC	CASSSGTVEQYF	.	TRBJ2-7	TRBV7-6	.
TGTGCCAGCAGTTTAACGAACACCGGGGAGCTGTTTTTT	CASSLTNTGELFF	.	TRBJ2-2	TRBV6-6	.
TGTGCCAGCAGCCCATACGGCAGTGAGCAGTTCTTC	CASSPYGSEQFF	.	TRBJ2-1	TRBV7-2	.
TGTGCCAGCAGCCAAGCCGGTTCAACTAATGAAAAACTGTTTTTT	CASSQAGSTNEKLFF	.	TRBJ1-4	TRBV7-6	.
TGTGCCAGCAGTTTCTCCAACTACAATGAGCAGTTCTTC	CASSFSNYNEQFF	.	TRBJ2-1	TRBV12-3/TRBV12-4	.